This entry concerns a single TCR beta chain. Its cognate antigen is unknown. At one of its ends the junction is not consistent with the germline gene, which may arise from a read error. The data stem from a study of cytomegalovirus exposure and HLA in healthy donors. Overall study results and limits: Differences between HLA loci emerged in a later analysis of TCR association rates, with DRB1 most and HLA-C fewest. TCR beta V segments were, for the most part, productive about 87% or about 30% of the time in an earlier analysis. With further analysis later on, most CMV-associated TCR beta chains appeared HLA-restricted. Clonal expansion was found to be greater in HLA-associated TCR beta chains than in equally common others in a later analysis.

This CDR3 has 15 residues. Germline V gene sequence: CDR1 SEHNR, CDR2 FQNEAQ (reference sequence). The PCR contained 60 Vbeta and 13 Jbeta primers. Clones were read by immunoSEQ multiplex PCR, and TCRdb kept only the in-frame ones, dropping some. Here the sample spans about 140,000 clones, about 75% being singletons. The V and J genes are TRBV7-9 and TRBJ2-7; 7 nucleotides line up with TRBD2. This sequence originates from a man between 40 and 49 years old in good health and CMV-seronegative. The specimen was PBMCs. CDR3 DNA sequence: TGTTCCAGCAGCTTAAGTCGGCTTGGGGGGGACGAGCAGTACTTC. Translating gives CSSSLSRLGGDEQYF. Based on the CDR3 plus reference TRBV7-9 and TRBJ2-7, the full variable domain is DTGVSQNPRHKITKRGQNVTFRCDPISEHNRLYWYRQTLGQGPEFLTYFQNEAQLEKSRLLSDRFSAERPKGSFSTLEIQRTEQGDSAMYLCSSSLSRLGGDEQYFGPGTRLTVT.